This T cell receptor (beta chain) was documented in a study of Ad26.COV2.S vaccination and SARS-CoV-2 variants. Overall study: In the study, Ad26.COV2.S was injected intramuscularly once, or twice 56 days apart.

Study findings and constraints: Total responses of T cells may have been underestimated by the analyses of TCR breadth and depth.

Of note for this clone: Its specificity is unknown. Distinct nucleotide sequences in the sample also encode this CDR3.

Germline assignment: CDR1 LGHDT and CDR2 YNNKEL (reference sequence). This CDR3 has 14 residues. V lost 1 base and J 5 bases, leaving 8 bases between the germline ends. Profiled with immunoSEQ multiplex PCR; TCRdb holds only in-frame clones, not every one. The sample includes a few hundred thousand clones, around 87% of them seen just once. The treatment here: 19 received Ad26.COV2.S at low or high dose, single or two shots; five or six received placebo; per-sample allocation not given. The investigators took samples on day 63 after the first vaccine or placebo injection. Vaccine was an Ad26 vector expressing Wuhan-strain SARS-CoV-2 spike.

The specimen was peripheral blood, collected in a trial of Ad26.COV2.S vaccine versus placebo. This TCR was sampled from a person aged 18 to 65 who received the Ad26.COV2.S COVID-19 vaccine or a placebo. The chain has TRBV3-1 (or the pseudogene TRBV3-2) and TRBJ2-2; the D is unclear. CDR3 nucleotides: TGTGCCAGCAGCCAAGTCAGTAGAACCGGGGAGCTGTTTTTT. This encodes CASSQVSRTGELFF.